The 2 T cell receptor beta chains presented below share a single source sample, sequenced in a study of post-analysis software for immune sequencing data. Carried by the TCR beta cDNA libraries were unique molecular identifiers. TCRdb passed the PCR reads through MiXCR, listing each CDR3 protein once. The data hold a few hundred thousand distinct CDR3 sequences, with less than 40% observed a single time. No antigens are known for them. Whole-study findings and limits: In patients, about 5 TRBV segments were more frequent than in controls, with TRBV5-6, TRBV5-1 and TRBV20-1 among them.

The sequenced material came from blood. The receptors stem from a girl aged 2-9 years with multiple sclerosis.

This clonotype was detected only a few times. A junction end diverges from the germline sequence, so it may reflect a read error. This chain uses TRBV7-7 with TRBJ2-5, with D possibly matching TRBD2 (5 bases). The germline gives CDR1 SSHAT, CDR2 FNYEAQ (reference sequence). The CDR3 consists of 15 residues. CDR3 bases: TGTGCTAGCAGCCCCAGTGGCGGTAGCGAGGAGACCCAGTACTTC. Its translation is CASSPSGGSEETQYF.

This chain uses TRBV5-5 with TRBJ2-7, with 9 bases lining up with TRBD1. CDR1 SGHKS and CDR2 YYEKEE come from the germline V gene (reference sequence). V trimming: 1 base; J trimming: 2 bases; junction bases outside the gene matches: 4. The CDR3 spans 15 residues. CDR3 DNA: TGTGCCAGCAGCTTGACCACAGGGGGCCCCTACGAGCAGTACTTC. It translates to CASSLTTGGPYEQYF.